This TCR beta chain was found in a study of cytomegalovirus exposure and HLA in healthy donors. Study observations and caveats: Presence/absence analyses rested on an assumption that sequencing depth was roughly uniform across donors. An Asian-associated ancestry cluster reportedly showed fewer N-insertions than the approximately 700-donor mean in a later analysis. Cytomegalovirus association was listed for roughly 160 TCR beta chains.

Details on this clone: Its specificity is unknown.

This PCR relied on a set of 60 Vbeta primers and 13 Jbeta primers. Some clones are missing from TCRdb's copy, which holds only in-frame ones; the method was immunoSEQ multiplex PCR. The sample carries around 99,000 clones, over 65% recorded once. The sample was PBMCs. The sequence derives from a woman aged 40 to 50 in good health and CMV-seropositive.

In nucleotides, the CDR3 is TGTGCCCAGGGGTACAGGGACCACTCACCCCTCCACTTT. Translating gives CAQGYRDHSPLHF. The genes are TRBV30 and TRBJ1-6; TRBD1 might be the D (6 bases). The V gene lost 8 bases and the J gene lost 10 bases, with 18 bases spanning the gap. CDR1 and CDR2 from the germline V gene are GTSNPN and SVGIG (reference sequence). The CDR3 contains 13 residues.